These 26 T cell receptor beta chains share one sample of origin, sequenced in a study of breast tumors, draining lymph nodes, adjacent tissues. TCRdb passed the multiplex PCR reads through MiXCR, listing each CDR3 protein once. Of tens of thousands of distinct CDR3 sequences listed, approximately 30% are singletons. Samples came from axillary lymph nodes draining the breast cancer. The specimen was axillary lymph node tissue. The receptors come from a female donor with breast cancer. Some clones in this sample may be carry-over from other donors' samples.

With regard to this clonotype: The CDR3 does not close with the conserved phenylalanine or tryptophan, likely indicating a read error. The chain joins TRBV5-4 to TRBJ2-1; 9 nucleotides align to TRBD2. Germline V lookup: CDR1 SGHNT, CDR2 YYREEE (reference sequence). Trimming took 4 bases from V and 3 from J; bases not matched to a gene: 8. The CDR3 is 16 amino acids. The CDR3 nucleotides are TGTGCCAGCAGCGATCGACTAGCGGCCCGCTACAATGAGCAGTTCTCC. It is translated as CASSDRLAARYNEQFS.

This clonotype has at least ten counts. The rearrangement uses TRBV7-2 and TRBJ1-1; 7 nucleotides agree with TRBD1. After removal of 1 base from V and 1 base from J, the junction contained 0 bases not matched to a gene. The CDR3 loop spans 14 amino acids. Germline values: CDR1 SGHTA, CDR2 FQGNSA. As DNA, the CDR3 is TGTGCCAGCAGCTTAGGACAGGGGAACACTGAAGCTTTCTTT. It codes for CASSLGQGNTEAFF. Full variable domain (remainder filled in from reference TRBV7-2 and TRBJ1-1): GAGVSQSPSNKVTEKGKDVELRCDPISGHTALYWYRQSLGQGLEFLIYFQGNSAPDKSGLPSDRFSAERTGGSVSTLTIQRTQQEDSAVYLCASSLGQGNTEAFFGQGTRLTVV.

The sample holds many counts of this clonotype. The V gene is TRBV15, the J gene TRBJ2-1; 9 bases are a match to TRBD1. Looked up from germline, CDR1 is LNHNV and CDR2 is YYDKDF (reference sequence). The CDR3 is 16 residues long. V gave up 3 bases and J gave up 9 bases; unmatched junction bases: 12. The CDR3 DNA reads as TGTGCCACCAGCAGGACCTCCGGGACAGGGCCTCTTGAGCAGTTCTTC. Translation gives CATSRTSGTGPLEQFF.

This clonotype has at least ten counts. V is TRBV10-3 and J is TRBJ2-5, with D perhaps being TRBD1 or TRBD2 (6 bases each). CDR1 is ENHRY and CDR2 is SYGVKD in the germline V gene. This CDR3 has 14 residues. V lost 0 bases, J lost 4 bases, and 9 bases lay in between. CDR3 DNA sequence: TGTGCCATCAGTGAGTCGGGGGGCTTAGAGACCCAGTACTTC. This translates into CAISESGGLETQYF.

This chain joins TRBV24-1 and TRBJ2-7, with 8 bases lining up with TRBD1. The CDR3 spans 16 residues. Germline V CDR1 and CDR2: KGHDR, SFDVKD. Trimming took 3 bases from V and 3 from J; bases not matched to a gene: 9. The CDR3 spells CATSDPQGGGVYEQYF. CDR3 in DNA: TGTGCCACCAGTGATCCACAGGGGGGCGGGGTCTACGAGCAGTACTTC.

This clonotype was seen at least ten times. V usage is TRBV20-1 and J usage is TRBJ1-5; a weak D match, TRBD1 (5 bases). Per the germline V gene, CDR1 is DFQATT and CDR2 is SNEGSKA (reference sequence). The V and J ends lost 0 bases and 7 bases respectively, with 16 bases between them. The CDR3 loop spans 15 amino acids. The CDR3 spells CSARDPGGTRQPQHF. CDR3 in DNA: TGCAGTGCTAGAGATCCGGGCGGGACTCGGCAGCCCCAGCATTTT.

This chain links TRBV9 with TRBJ1-1, with 8 positions matching TRBD1. Germline assignment: CDR1 SGDLS and CDR2 YYNGEE. This CDR3 has 15 residues. The J segment lost 1 base and the V segment lost 2 bases, leaving 4 bases of the junction unmatched. CDR3 nucleotide sequence: TGTGCCAGCAGCGTGGGGACAGGATCGAACACTGAAGCTTTCTTT. Translating gives CASSVGTGSNTEAFF.

There are many counts of this clonotype. The rearrangement uses TRBV5-1 and TRBJ2-2; 11 bases align to TRBD2. The trim removed 4 bases at V and 4 bases at J, leaving 3 bases unmatched. CDR1 and CDR2 (germline): SGHRS, YFSETQ. The CDR3 extends over 15 amino acids. This CDR3 is CASSVGTSGTGELFF. The CDR3 DNA follows: TGCGCCAGCAGCGTAGGGACTAGCGGCACCGGGGAGCTGTTTTTT.

This clonotype was detected many times. This rearrangement joins TRBV10-3 to TRBJ1-5; possibly TRBD1 for D (5 bases). Germline CDR1 is ENHRY and CDR2 is SYGVKD. The CDR3 spans 13 residues. Trimming shortened V by 6 bases and J by 4 bases, and 10 bases separated the two germline ends. CDR3 bases: TGTGCCATCAGCGGGGCCGGGAATCAGCCCCAGCATTTT. Protein sequence: CAISGAGNQPQHF.

This clonotype has at least ten counts. V usage is TRBV7-2 and J usage is TRBJ2-1; D is perhaps TRBD1 (6 bases). This CDR3 has 15 amino acids. Germline V lookup: CDR1 SGHTA, CDR2 FQGNSA. Trimming left V 6 bases short and J 5 bases short, with 17 bases between. CDR3 residues: CASSPPYRVNNEQFF. DNA for the CDR3: TGTGCCAGCAGTCCGCCTTACAGGGTAAACAATGAGCAGTTCTTC.

The chain couples TRBV18 to TRBJ1-5; TRBD1 is a possible D gene (5 bases). V shed 2 bases and J shed 0 bases, with 14 bases lying between them. The CDR3 length is 17 residues. Germline V gives CDR1 KGHSH, CDR2 LQKENI. CDR3 amino acids: CASSPSAGDYSNQPQHF. The CDR3 region has the DNA TGTGCCAGCTCACCATCTGCCGGGGACTATAGCAATCAGCCCCAGCATTTT. The full variable domain, rest sourced from reference TRBV18 and TRBJ1-5, is NAGVMQNPRHLVRRRGQEARLRCSPMKGHSHVYWYRQLPEEGLKFMVYLQKENIIDESGMPKERFSAEFPKEGPSILRIQQVVRGDSAAYFCASSPSAGDYSNQPQHFGDGTRLSIL.

A single count supports this clonotype. The chain joins TRBV28 to TRBJ1-2; D call uncertain. The CDR3 has 15 amino acids. V lost 6 bases and J 0 bases, leaving 14 bases between the germline ends. Germline assignment: CDR1 MDHEN and CDR2 SYDVKM. The CDR3 bases are TGTGCCAGCAGGGGCCCGGTTGCGGCTAACTATGGCTACACCTTC. Translation gives CASRGPVAANYGYTF.

This clonotype showed up many times. The chain links TRBV10-2 to TRBJ2-3; D is perhaps TRBD1 or TRBD2 (5 bases each). This CDR3 has 15 amino acids. The V end was cut by 11 bases, the J end by 2 bases, with 20 bases between. Per the germline V gene, CDR1 is WSHSY and CDR2 is SAAADI. CDR3 in DNA: TGCGCCTCGACCGGGGCGGCGGGTATCACAGATACGCAGTATTTT. Translated, it gives CASTGAAGITDTQYF.

This clonotype was picked up a small number of times. Compared with germline, one end of the junction differs, possibly owing to a read error. The chain is built from TRBV6-2 or TRBV6-3 and TRBJ2-7, with 10 bases fitting TRBD2. The germline gives CDR1 MNHEY, CDR2 SVGEGT. There are 15 residues in the CDR3. CDR3 nucleotides: TGTACCAGCAGCCGAGGACTAGCGGTCTCCTACGAGCAGTACTTC. As protein: CTSSRGLAVSYEQYF.

This clonotype was picked up many times. The rearrangement links TRBV2 to TRBJ2-4; 8 bases are shared with TRBD2. This CDR3 is 15 amino acids long. Looked up from germline, CDR1 is SNHLY and CDR2 is FYNNEI. The junction had 8 bases not matched to a gene; V was cut back by 4 bases and J by 6 bases. CDR3: CASSARGGVGNIQYF. CDR3 nucleotides: TGTGCCAGCAGTGCCCGGGGGGGCGTGGGAAACATTCAGTACTTC.

This clonotype was found many times. The chain couples TRBV5-1 to TRBJ1-3; no firm D call. Per the germline V gene, CDR1 is SGHRS and CDR2 is YFSETQ. V shed 0 bases and J shed 0 bases, with 7 bases lying between them. CDR3 size: 15 residues. In nucleotides, the CDR3 is TGCGCCAGCAGCTTGGATGGAACCTCTGGAAACACCATATATTTT. It translates to CASSLDGTSGNTIYF.

This clonotype was counted only a few times. This may arise from a read error, as a much more abundant clone is one base away. Because it lacks the conserved phenylalanine or tryptophan at the end, this CDR3 is likely a read error. The chain is built from TRBV19 and TRBJ2-1; TRBD1 is a possible D gene (5 bases). The V end lost 4 bases, the J end lost 9 bases, and 22 bases lay between the germline ends. Germline values: CDR1 LNHDA, CDR2 SQIVND (reference sequence). This CDR3 comprises 16 residues. The CDR3 sequence is CASSNRQGVGGGEQFS. DNA for the CDR3: TGTGCCAGTAGTAACCGCCAAGGGGTCGGCGGCGGTGAGCAGTTCTCC.

This clonotype was picked up many times. The chain is built from TRBV7-8 and TRBJ1-6; 9 bases are shared with TRBD1. CDR1 is SGHVS and CDR2 is FQNEAQ in the germline V gene. The CDR3 is 14 amino acids. Trimming at V came to 4 bases and at J to 9 bases, leaving 4 bases not matched to a gene. The CDR3 DNA is TGTGCCAGCAGCTCTGGACAGGGGTCTTCACCCCTCCACTTT. It encodes CASSSGQGSSPLHF.

This clonotype was seen ten or more times. The chain joins TRBV5-4 to TRBJ2-1, with 7 bases fitting TRBD2. The CDR3 sequence is 13 residues long. CDR1 and CDR2 from the germline V gene are SGHNT and YYREEE (reference sequence). Germline trimming cut 4 bases from V and 7 bases from J; bases unmatched to any gene: 5. The CDR3 DNA follows: TGTGCCAGCAGCGCCGTTAGCGGGAATGAGCAGTTCTTC. It specifies CASSAVSGNEQFF.

As regards this clonotype: A much larger clone lies one base from this, so it may be a read error. This chain connects TRBV20-1 to TRBJ2-7, with 11 bases lining up with TRBD2. CDR3 length equals 14 residues. J lost 6 bases, V lost 6 bases, and 10 bases had no gene match. CDR1 and CDR2 (germline): DFQATT, SNEGSKA (reference sequence). CDR3 loop: CSATGTSGPSEQYF. Written as DNA, the CDR3 is TGCAGTGCGACCGGGACTAGCGGCCCCTCCGAGCAGTACTTC.

Remarks on this clonotype: The germline gene is not matched at one end of the junction; a read error may be the cause. J is TRBJ2-4 and V is TRBV6-6, with TRBD2 identical over 10 bases. Germline loops: CDR1 MNHNY, CDR2 SVGAGI (reference sequence). The CDR3 spans 18 residues. The CDR3: CASSHELQREGLANIQYF. Written as DNA, the CDR3 is TGTGCCAGCAGTCACGAGCTACAGCGGGAGGGCCTCGCGAACATCCAGTACTTC.

This clonotype turned up a few times. A much bigger clone sits one base away, suggesting this may be a read error. CDR3 sequence: CASSPAHGGEQYF. CDR3 DNA: TGTGCCAGCAGCCCCGCTCATGGGGGAGAGCAGTACTTC. The chain has TRBV11-3 and TRBJ2-7, with D possibly called TRBD1 or TRBD2 (5 bases each). In germline, CDR1 is SGHNT, CDR2 YENEEA. Trimming removed 5 bases at V and 7 bases at J, with 15 bases between. The CDR3 spans 13 residues.

This clonotype was recorded many times. The rearrangement links TRBV7-2 to TRBJ2-7; 7 bases are shared with TRBD1. With 5 bases clipped from V and 4 bases from J, the junction kept 5 bases outside the gene matches. This CDR3 has 13 residues. Germline V CDR1 and CDR2: SGHTA, FQGNSA. The CDR3 is CASSLRDSYEQYF. The CDR3 bases are TGTGCCAGCAGCCTACGGGACAGTTACGAGCAGTACTTC.

This clonotype was recorded many times. The rearrangement joins TRBV19 to TRBJ2-7; possible D gene TRBD2, 5 bases. This CDR3 comprises 12 residues. Germline values: CDR1 LNHDA, CDR2 SQIVND (reference sequence). V shed 5 bases and J shed 6 bases, with 11 bases lying between them. The CDR3 DNA follows: TGTGCCAGTAGTCCCCGGGGTGGCGAGCAGTACTTC. Translation: CASSPRGGEQYF.

This clonotype is a singleton in its sample. At one end, the junction sequence differs from germline, possibly due to a read error. This chain links TRBV30 with TRBJ2-5; perhaps TRBD1 as D (5 bases). The CDR3 totals 14 residues. Germline loops: CDR1 GTSNPN, CDR2 SVGIG (reference sequence). The CDR3, as DNA: TGTGCCTCAACAGGCGATCCGGCCCAAGAGGCCCAGTACTTC. Translated, it gives CASTGDPAQEAQYF.

This clonotype has at least ten counts. The rearrangement uses TRBV12-3 or TRBV12-4 and TRBJ2-1; unclear D gene. Deletions cut 6 bases from V and 8 bases from J, with 8 bases between. This CDR3 has 11 residues. CDR3 bases: TGTGCCAGCAGCCCTAGGTATGAGCAGTTCTTC. This translates into CASSPRYEQFF.